What follows are 15 T cell receptor beta chains derived from one specimen sequenced in a study of blood T cell repertoires in COVID-19. The method was immunoSEQ multiplex PCR; TCRdb's version includes in-frame clones alone and lacks a portion of them. The data hold some 200,000 clones, with over 75% observed a single time. The sequenced sample was PBMCs or T cells enriched from blood (not recorded which). Every receptor here comes from a woman younger than 30 in a cohort exposed to, infected with or recovered from COVID-19 (not recorded which).

This chain uses TRBV27 with TRBJ1-6; D is unclear. The V end was cut by 3 bases, the J end by 7 bases, with 4 bases between. CDR3 length: 12 amino acids. CDR1 and CDR2 from the germline V gene are MNHEY and SMNVEV (reference sequence). The CDR3 is CASSLRNSPLHF. As DNA, the CDR3 is TGTGCCAGCAGTTTGAGAAATTCACCCCTCCACTTT.

V is TRBV9 and J is TRBJ1-4, with D unresolved. This CDR3 contains 15 residues. The V and J ends lost 5 bases and 3 bases respectively, with 14 bases between them. Germline CDR1 is SGDLS and CDR2 is YYNGEE. CDR3 sequence: CASSPGGPPNEKLFF. CDR3 DNA sequence: TGTGCCAGCAGTCCGGGAGGCCCTCCTAATGAAAAACTGTTTTTT.

J is TRBJ1-4 and V is TRBV11-3; 7 bases are shared with TRBD1. This CDR3 is 15 amino acids long. V dropped 0 bases and J dropped 6; count of bases not matched to a gene: 4. Per the germline V gene, CDR1 is SGHNT and CDR2 is YENEEA. The CDR3 DNA reads as TGTGCCAGCAGCTTAGACAGGGGGACCTATGAAAAACTGTTTTTT. It codes for CASSLDRGTYEKLFF.

V is TRBV11-2 and J is TRBJ2-7; 9 bases match TRBD1. The CDR3 consists of 14 residues. V shed 3 bases and J 4 bases; nucleotides not matched to a gene: 4. From germline, CDR1 is SGHAT and CDR2 FQNNGV. The chain's CDR3 is CASSLGTGPYEQYF. For the CDR3, the DNA is TGTGCCAGCAGCTTGGGGACAGGGCCTTACGAGCAGTACTTC.

This clone was counted a few times. This chain links TRBV6-4 with TRBJ1-6; possibly TRBD1 for D (5 bases). V lost 3 bases, J lost 5 bases, and 5 bases lay in between. This CDR3 comprises 13 residues. Germline CDR1 is MRHNA and CDR2 is SNTAGT. CDR3 DNA: TGTGCCAGCAGTGAAGGGGATAATTCACCCCTCCACTTT. Translating gives CASSEGDNSPLHF.

The chain combines TRBV9 with TRBJ2-7; 11 nucleotides line up with TRBD1. Germline CDR1 SGDLS, CDR2 YYNGEE. The ends lost 2 bases at V and 0 bases at J; junction bases unmatched: 1. The CDR3 length is 15 residues. The CDR3 region has the DNA TGTGCCAGCAGCGTTGGGACAGGGGGCTCCTACGAGCAGTACTTC. Its protein product is CASSVGTGGSYEQYF. The variable domain in full, with the rest retrieved from reference TRBV9 and TRBJ2-7, is DSGVTQTPKHLITATGQRVTLRCSPRSGDLSVYWYQQSLDQGLQFLIQYYNGEERAKGNILERFSAQQFPDLHSELNLSSLELGDSALYFCASSVGTGGSYEQYFGPGTRLTVT.

This clone has a handful of counts. The CDR3 spells CASSEGATEGLSPEAFF. The CDR3, as DNA: TGTGCCAGCAGTGAAGGGGCCACGGAGGGTCTAAGCCCTGAAGCTTTCTTT. This chain uses TRBV6-4 with TRBJ1-1; a possible D gene is TRBD1 (5 bases). This CDR3 contains 17 residues. Deletions cut 3 bases from V and 6 bases from J, with 23 bases between. Germline CDR1 and CDR2: MRHNA and SNTAGT.

The genes are TRBV10-3 and TRBJ1-2; TRBD1 is a possible D gene (5 bases). In germline, CDR1 is ENHRY, CDR2 SYGVKD. Between the trimmed V and J ends, which lost 7 bases and 1 base, there was a span of 16 bases. CDR3 length: 15 residues. The CDR3 nucleotides are TGTGCCATCAACTCCCCGGACACCTATAACTATGGCTACACCTTC. It encodes CAINSPDTYNYGYTF.

The CDR3 DNA is TGCGCCAGCATGGGGACATCGAATGGCTACACCTTC. This sequence encodes CASMGTSNGYTF. This chain uses TRBV5-1 with TRBJ1-2; weak D call: TRBD1 (6 bases). The CDR3 length is 12 residues. The ends were cut back, 6 bases at V and 6 bases at J, with 12 bases in the middle. The V gene's germline CDR1 is SGHRS and CDR2 YFSETQ. The whole variable domain, remainder taken from reference TRBV5-1 and TRBJ1-2, is KAGVTQTPRYLIKTRGQQVTLSCSPISGHRSVSWYQQTPGQGLQFLFEYFSETQRNKGNFPGRFSGRQFSNSRSEMNVSTLELGDSALYLCASMGTSNGYTFGSGTRLTVV.

This chain links TRBV25-1 with TRBJ2-1, with D unresolved. The CDR3 runs 14 residues. Per germline, CDR1 MGHDK and CDR2 SYGVNS. V shed 5 bases and J shed 0 bases, with 8 bases lying between them. CDR3 in amino acids: CASSWSSSYNEQFF. CDR3 in DNA: TGTGCCAGCAGTTGGTCGAGCTCCTACAATGAGCAGTTCTTC.

This chain links TRBV4-1 with TRBJ1-1; no firm D call. V shed 0 bases and J shed 3 bases, with 14 bases lying between them. The CDR3 is made up of 16 amino acids. The germline CDR1 and CDR2 sequences are MGHRA and YSYEKL. The CDR3 region has the DNA TGCGCCAGCAGCCAAGATCTTGGTCTAGACCACACTGAAGCTTTCTTT. This codes for CASSQDLGLDHTEAFF.

This clone has a single count. This rearrangement joins TRBV14 to TRBJ1-1; D is perhaps TRBD1 (6 bases). The CDR3 totals 13 residues. V lost 5 bases and J lost 3, with 10 bases in between. CDR1 SGHDN and CDR2 FVKESK come from the germline V gene. In DNA form, the CDR3 reads TGTGCCAGCAGCGCAGGGGCGTACACTGAAGCTTTCTTT. It translates to CASSAGAYTEAFF.

The CDR3 loop is CASSVQGNTEAFF. The CDR3 coding sequence is TGTGCCAGCAGCGTACAGGGGAACACTGAAGCTTTCTTT. The V gene is TRBV3-1 (or the pseudogene TRBV3-2), the J gene TRBJ1-1; possibly TRBD1 for D (6 bases). The CDR3 extends over 13 amino acids. Looked up from germline, CDR1 is LGHDT and CDR2 is YNNKEL (reference sequence). Trimming pared 5 bases from V and 1 base from J, leaving 8 bases between.

This clone is a singleton in its sample. The chain has TRBV15 and TRBJ1-1; the D gene is possibly TRBD1 (6 bases). The germline gives CDR1 LNHNV, CDR2 YYDKDF (reference sequence). The CDR3 sequence is 16 residues long. V was shortened by 2 bases and J by 0 bases, with 13 bases between the two germline ends. The CDR3 DNA reads as TGTGCCACCAGCAGACCACCCGGGACACTGAACACTGAAGCTTTCTTT. Translation: CATSRPPGTLNTEAFF.

The CDR3 is CASSLRGSGELFF. In DNA form, the CDR3 reads TGTGCCAGCAGCTTGAGGGGTAGCGGGGAGCTGTTTTTT. V is TRBV5-4 and J is TRBJ2-2; TRBD1 is a possible D gene (5 bases). CDR1 SGHNT and CDR2 YYREEE come from the germline V gene (reference sequence). The CDR3 totals 13 residues. V lost 1 base and J 7 bases, leaving 8 bases between the germline ends.